This TCR beta chain was documented in a study of regulatory T cells in long-lasting Graves disease. Study overall: Persistence in Graves' disease denoted antithyroid drug use beyond 5 years alongside positive TSH receptor antibodies. Broader study findings: Peripheral blood alone, not thyroid tissue, underwent study.

Relying on iRepertoire HTBI primers and Arm-PCR of CDR3 regions, the team built TCR beta libraries. TCRdb passed the multiplex PCR reads through MiXCR, listing each CDR3 protein once. The table includes hundreds of thousands of distinct CDR3 sequences, 20% to 25% detected once. In this sample, this clonotype turned up a few times. Its antigen is unknown. Documented time point: persistent/refractory GD, antithyroid drugs over 5 years with positive TRAb. PBMC RNA served as the TCR library source. The TCR originated in a female donor with Graves disease. Material: peripheral blood mononuclear cells (PBMCs), obtained when the disease was refractory, from a patient treated with antithyroid drugs.

The CDR3 sequence: CASSSDRGYSNQPQHF. In nucleotides, the CDR3 is TGTGCCAGCAGTTCAGACAGGGGCTATAGCAATCAGCCCCAGCATTTT. The rearrangement links TRBV6-9 to TRBJ1-5; the match to TRBD1 covers 8 bases. Per the germline V gene, CDR1 is MNHGY and CDR2 is SVAAGI. This CDR3 contains 16 residues. V was clipped by 4 bases and J by 0 bases; unmatched bases: 5.